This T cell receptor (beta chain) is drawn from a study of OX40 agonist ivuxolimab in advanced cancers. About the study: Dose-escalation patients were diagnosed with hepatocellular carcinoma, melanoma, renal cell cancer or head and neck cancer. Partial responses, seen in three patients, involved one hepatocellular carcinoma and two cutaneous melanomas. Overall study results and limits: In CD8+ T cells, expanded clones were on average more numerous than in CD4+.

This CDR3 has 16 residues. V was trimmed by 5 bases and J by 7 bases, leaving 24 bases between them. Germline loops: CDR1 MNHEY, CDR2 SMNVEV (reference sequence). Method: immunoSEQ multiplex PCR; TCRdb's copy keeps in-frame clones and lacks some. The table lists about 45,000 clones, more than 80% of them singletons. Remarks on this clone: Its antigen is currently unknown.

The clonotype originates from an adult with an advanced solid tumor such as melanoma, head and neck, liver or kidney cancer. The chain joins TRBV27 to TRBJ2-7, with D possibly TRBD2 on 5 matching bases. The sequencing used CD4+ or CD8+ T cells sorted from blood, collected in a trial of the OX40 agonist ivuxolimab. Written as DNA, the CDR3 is TGTGCCAGCAGTCAACTAACTAGTTTCCACTACGTGGAGCAGTACTTC. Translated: CASSQLTSFHYVEQYF.